Below are 28 T cell receptor beta chains sequenced from a single sample in a study of control samples from healthy donors and cancer patients. Libraries were prepared by immunoSEQ multiplex PCR; TCRdb keeps only in-frame clonotypes and omits some of them. The sample records some 79,000 clones, about 88% being singletons. Sequencing used blood. These receptors came from a man in his forties or fifties in good health.

The chain links TRBV7-7 to TRBJ2-2; D gene unclear. Looked up from germline, CDR1 is SSHAT and CDR2 is FNYEAQ (reference sequence). V lost 1 base and J lost 0, with 6 bases in between. The CDR3 spans 15 residues. CDR3 sequence reads: CASSLVGANTGELFF. The DNA of the CDR3 is TGTGCCAGCAGCTTAGTCGGCGCGAACACCGGGGAGCTGTTTTTT.

This chain links TRBV7-9 with TRBJ1-3, with D perhaps matching TRBD1 (6 bases). Germline V gene data show CDR1 as SEHNR and CDR2 as FQNEAQ (reference sequence). Trimming cost V 3 bases and J 0 bases, with 15 bases left between them. This CDR3 spans 17 amino acids. DNA for the CDR3: TGTGCCAGCAGCTTTCGTGCAGGGGAGTACTCTGGAAACACCATATATTTT. Translated: CASSFRAGEYSGNTIYF.

This chain links TRBV5-1 with TRBJ2-7; D uncertain. V shed 0 bases and J shed 0 bases, with 7 bases lying between them. This CDR3 region has 14 residues. Germline V CDR1 and CDR2: SGHRS, YFSETQ. CDR3 region: CASSLAGSSYEQYF. DNA of the CDR3: TGCGCCAGCAGCTTGGCAGGTAGCTCCTACGAGCAGTACTTC.

This sequence joins TRBV5-4 and TRBJ1-2; D not certain. Trimming pared 5 bases from V and 8 bases from J, leaving 19 bases between. CDR1 is SGHNT and CDR2 is YYREEE in the germline V gene (reference sequence). This CDR3 is built from 14 residues. CDR3 loop: CASSQLHAREGYTF. CDR3 nucleotides: TGTGCCAGCAGTCAACTCCACGCGAGGGAGGGCTACACCTTC.

This chain connects TRBV2 to TRBJ1-3; D may be TRBD1 (5 bases). The length of the CDR3 is 13 residues. The V gene lost 6 bases and the J gene lost 4 bases, with 10 bases spanning the gap. Germline lookup yields CDR1 SNHLY and CDR2 FYNNEI. In nucleotides, the CDR3 is TGTGCCAGCAGGGGGACGGTGGGAAACACCATATATTTT. Translated, it gives CASRGTVGNTIYF. The full variable domain, in which reference TRBV2 and TRBJ1-3 provide the parts outside the CDR3, is EPEVTQTPSHQVTQMGQEVILRCVPISNHLYFYWYRQILGQKVEFLVSFYNNEISEKSEIFDDQFSVERPDGSNFTLKIRSTKLEDSAMYFCASRGTVGNTIYFGEGSWLTVV.

The V gene is TRBV12-3 or TRBV12-4, the J gene TRBJ2-7; TRBD2 might be the D (7 bases). V dropped 5 bases and J dropped 3 bases, with 11 bases sitting between them. The CDR3 loop spans 13 amino acids. The CDR3 sequence is CASSLGGGYEQYF. The CDR3 DNA follows: TGTGCCAGCAGTCTAGGGGGGGGCTACGAGCAGTACTTC.

The chain links TRBV5-6 to TRBJ2-5; D may be TRBD1 or TRBD2 (5 bases each). The CDR3 is 16 residues long. Per the germline V gene, CDR1 is SGHDT and CDR2 is YYEEEE. V was clipped by 0 bases and J by 3 bases, with 15 bases between them. CDR3 nucleotides: TGTGCCAGCAGCTTGGAATTCGAGGGGTGGGAAGAGACCCAGTACTTC. It translates to CASSLEFEGWEETQYF.

The chain links TRBV11-2 to TRBJ2-3, with 13 bases lining up with TRBD2. CDR3 length equals 16 residues. CDR1 SGHAT and CDR2 FQNNGV come from the germline V gene. Losses at the gene ends were 5 bases for V and 6 bases for J; bases not matched to a gene: 8. The CDR3 protein is CASSGLAGEFRDTQYF. The CDR3 DNA follows: TGTGCCAGCAGCGGACTAGCGGGGGAATTTCGGGATACGCAGTATTTT.

In this sample, this clone turned up a few times. The chain recombines TRBV19 with TRBJ2-2; 11 bases agree with TRBD2. This CDR3 comprises 15 residues. V lost 3 bases to trimming and J lost 8 bases; unmatched junction nucleotides: 5. Per germline, CDR1 LNHDA and CDR2 SQIVND (reference sequence). The CDR3 protein is CASSMTSGAVGELFF. As DNA, the CDR3 is TGTGCCAGTAGTATGACTAGCGGGGCGGTAGGGGAGCTGTTTTTT.

This clone was found a few times. The chain combines TRBV5-6 with TRBJ2-2; unclear D gene. V dropped 4 bases and J dropped 0 bases, with 10 bases sitting between them. The CDR3 runs 15 residues. CDR1 and CDR2 from the germline V gene are SGHDT and YYEEEE. The CDR3 is CASSSDPPNTGELFF. CDR3 bases: TGTGCCAGCAGCAGCGACCCTCCGAACACCGGGGAGCTGTTTTTT.

This clone has only one observation. V gene TRBV6-2 or TRBV6-3 combines with J gene TRBJ2-2; 7 bases line up with TRBD2. The V and J ends lost 3 bases and 7 bases, in that order; junction bases with no gene match: 5. The germline V gene encodes CDR1 MNHEY and CDR2 SVGEGT. The CDR3 has 14 amino acids. As DNA, the CDR3 is TGTGCCAGCAGTTATTCAGCGGGGCTCGGGGAGCTGTTTTTT. It codes for CASSYSAGLGELFF.

The rearrangement uses TRBV29-1 and TRBJ2-5; 10 bases map to TRBD1. Germline CDR1 is SQVTM and CDR2 is ANQGSEA. The CDR3 is made up of 15 amino acids. V was pared by 4 bases and J by 5 bases, with 10 bases of the junction left unmatched. The CDR3 reads CSVAPGTGVRETQYF. The CDR3 coding sequence is TGCAGCGTTGCCCCCGGGACAGGGGTTAGGGAGACCCAGTACTTC.

V and J are TRBV3-1 (or the pseudogene TRBV3-2) and TRBJ1-1, with D unclear. In germline, CDR1 is LGHDT, CDR2 YNNKEL (reference sequence). The CDR3 is 14 residues long. V gave up 4 bases and J gave up 6 bases, with 15 bases separating them. The CDR3 loop is CASSPSMGSPEAFF. CDR3 DNA: TGTGCCAGCAGCCCCTCGATGGGGAGTCCTGAAGCTTTCTTT.

The rearrangement uses TRBV11-1 and TRBJ2-5; TRBD2 aligns across 9 bases. Trimming at V came to 5 bases and at J to 6 bases, leaving 10 bases not matched to a gene. The CDR3 is 15 amino acids. CDR1 is SGHAT and CDR2 is FQDESV in the germline V gene (reference sequence). CDR3 residues: CASSQGAGGQKTQYF. DNA for the CDR3: TGTGCCAGCAGCCAAGGGGCGGGGGGGCAAAAGACCCAGTACTTC.

The chain employs TRBV2 and TRBJ2-7; D is possibly TRBD1 or TRBD2 (5 bases each). V was pared by 6 bases and J by 3 bases, with 15 bases between. The germline V gene has CDR1 SNHLY and CDR2 FYNNEI. The CDR3 loop spans 14 amino acids. CDR3 sequence: CASRRVQGDYEQYF. The DNA of the CDR3 is TGTGCCAGCAGACGGGTCCAGGGAGACTACGAGCAGTACTTC.

The rearrangement uses TRBV6-5 and TRBJ1-1; D is uncertain. The germline V and J ends were trimmed by 7 bases and 0 bases, with 12 bases remaining between them. Germline-derived CDR1 and CDR2 are MNHEY and SVGAGI. CDR3 length: 14 residues. The CDR3 DNA reads TGTGCCAGCATCTCGCAGGAGCTGAACACTGAAGCTTTCTTT. It codes for CASISQELNTEAFF.

This rearrangement joins TRBV18 to TRBJ1-3, with 7 bases matching TRBD1. With 2 bases clipped from V and 2 bases from J, the junction kept 3 bases outside the gene matches. This CDR3 region has 15 residues. Germline assignment: CDR1 KGHSH and CDR2 LQKENI. CDR3 DNA: TGTGCCAGCTCACCAGGGGACAGAGCTGGAAACACCATATATTTT. Translating it yields CASSPGDRAGNTIYF.

The chain has TRBV7-9 and TRBJ2-7, with D hard to call. Germline V gives CDR1 SEHNR, CDR2 FQNEAQ (reference sequence). The CDR3 extends over 13 amino acids. Trimming left V 6 bases short and J 3 bases short, with 12 bases between. The CDR3 region has the DNA TGTGCCAGCAGTCAGATACAGTTCTACGAGCAGTACTTC. Protein product: CASSQIQFYEQYF.

This clone has just one count. The DNA for the CDR3 is TGTGCCACCAGTGGCCCCGAGGGTGGGGGACCCTACAATGAGCAGTTCTTC. Residues: CATSGPEGGGPYNEQFF. The rearrangement links TRBV24-1 to TRBJ2-1; tentatively, D is TRBD1 or TRBD2 (5 bases each). From germline, CDR1 is KGHDR and CDR2 SFDVKD. V lost 5 bases to trimming and J lost 2 bases, with 18 bases between them. The CDR3 length is 17 residues.

CDR3 loop: CASSLGLATYNEQFF. CDR3 DNA sequence: TGTGCCAGCAGCCTGGGACTAGCCACCTACAATGAGCAGTTCTTC. The rearrangement links TRBV5-8 to TRBJ2-1; 9 nucleotides line up with TRBD2. CDR1 and CDR2 (germline): SGHTS, YDEGEE. CDR3 length equals 15 residues. V dropped 4 bases and J dropped 2; count of bases not matched to a gene: 4.

The chain is built from TRBV18 and TRBJ2-7; D call uncertain. Between the trimmed V and J ends, which lost 0 bases and 7 bases, there was a span of 10 bases. The length of the CDR3 is 13 residues. Germline V gene lookup returns CDR1 KGHSH and CDR2 LQKENI. This CDR3 reads CASSPPSMGEQYF. In DNA, the CDR3 is TGTGCCAGCTCACCACCGTCAATGGGAGAGCAGTACTTC.

This clone was counted a single time. The chain recombines TRBV2 with TRBJ2-1; 9 positions match TRBD1. J lost 5 bases, V lost 7 bases, and 12 bases had no gene match. Germline lookup yields CDR1 SNHLY and CDR2 FYNNEI. The CDR3 loop spans 16 amino acids. CDR3 amino acids: CASTAPDRGRNNEQFF. For the CDR3, the DNA is TGTGCCAGCACCGCGCCGGACAGGGGACGGAACAATGAGCAGTTCTTC.

V and J are TRBV10-1 and TRBJ1-1; D remains ambiguous. Germline V lookup: CDR1 WNHNN, CDR2 SYGVQD (reference sequence). The CDR3 runs to 15 residues. V shed 3 bases and J shed 1 base, with 12 bases lying between them. CDR3 amino acids: CASSDGATRNTEAFF. In DNA, the CDR3 is TGCGCCAGCAGTGATGGAGCGACGAGGAACACTGAAGCTTTCTTT.

The chain is built from TRBV3-1 (or the pseudogene TRBV3-2) and TRBJ2-7, with D possibly being TRBD2 (7 bases). The CDR3 is 13 amino acids. V dropped 3 bases and J dropped 7 bases, with 13 bases sitting between them. From germline, CDR1 is LGHDT and CDR2 YNNKEL (reference sequence). CDR3 nucleotide sequence: TGTGCCAGCAGCCAGCTAGGGGGGGGAGAGCAGTACTTC. Translated: CASSQLGGGEQYF.

This clone was recorded only once. The rearrangement uses TRBV7-9 and TRBJ1-2; maybe TRBD1 (6 bases). The germline V and J ends were trimmed by 2 bases and 6 bases, with 10 bases remaining between them. Per germline, CDR1 SEHNR and CDR2 FQNEAQ (reference sequence). The CDR3 has 13 amino acids. The CDR3 sequence: CASSLTGPNGYTF. DNA for the CDR3: TGTGCCAGCAGCTTAACAGGGCCAAATGGCTACACCTTC.

The gene calls are TRBV11-3 and TRBJ1-1; the D is unclear. The CDR3 is 12 amino acids. The V end was cut by 5 bases, the J end by 6 bases, with 10 bases between. Germline assignment: CDR1 SGHNT and CDR2 YENEEA. The CDR3 sequence: CASSNGPSEAFF. As DNA, the CDR3 is TGTGCCAGCAGCAATGGCCCATCTGAAGCTTTCTTT.

This clone was counted a single time. V usage is TRBV2 and J usage is TRBJ2-7, with no clear D. Germline V gene sequence: CDR1 SNHLY, CDR2 FYNNEI. The CDR3 length is 11 residues. V shed 4 bases and J shed 4 bases, with 5 bases lying between them. The DNA for the CDR3 is TGTGCCAGCAGTGCGCGTTACGAGCAGTACTTC. Its protein product is CASSARYEQYF.

The V gene is TRBV12-3 or TRBV12-4, the J gene TRBJ2-2, with a possible D match to TRBD2 (6 bases). The CDR3 is 13 residues long. Trimming pared 4 bases from V and 3 bases from J, leaving 6 bases between. This chain's CDR3 is CASSWDYTGELFF. CDR3 nucleotide sequence: TGTGCCAGCAGTTGGGACTACACCGGGGAGCTGTTTTTT.